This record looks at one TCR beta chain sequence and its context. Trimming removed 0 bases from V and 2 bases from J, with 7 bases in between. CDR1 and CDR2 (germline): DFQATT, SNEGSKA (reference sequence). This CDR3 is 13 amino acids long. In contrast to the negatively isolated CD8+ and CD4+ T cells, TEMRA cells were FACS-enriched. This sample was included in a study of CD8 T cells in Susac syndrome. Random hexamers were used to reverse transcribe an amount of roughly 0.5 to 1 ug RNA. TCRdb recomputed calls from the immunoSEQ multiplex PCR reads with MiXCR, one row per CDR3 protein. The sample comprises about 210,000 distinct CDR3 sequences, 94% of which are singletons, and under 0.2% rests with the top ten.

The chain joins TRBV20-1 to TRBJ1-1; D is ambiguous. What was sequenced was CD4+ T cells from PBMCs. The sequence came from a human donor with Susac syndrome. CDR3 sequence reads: CSARDARNTEAFF. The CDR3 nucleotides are TGCAGTGCTAGAGATGCCAGAAACACTGAAGCTTTCTTT.